By share, the clone carrying this T cell receptor (beta chain) counts as medium-sized. The data are from a study of spatial heterogeneity in lung cancer. This CDR3 comprises 17 residues. V gave up 5 bases and J gave up 4 bases, with 22 bases separating them. Time point indicated: sample taken at primary tumor resection. MiXCR, run by TCRdb on the 5' RACE reads, gives a single entry per CDR3 protein. The sample carries roughly 2,600 distinct CDR3 sequences, about 1.9% recorded once. This chain uses TRBV12-3 or TRBV12-4 with TRBJ2-3; TRBD2 is a possible D gene (7 bases). The clonotype was recovered from a male donor with early-stage non-small cell lung cancer. This specimen consisted of normal lung tissue next to the tumor, obtained at surgery. CDR3 DNA: TGTGCCAGCAGTCGAAGTCGGGGGGCGGAGGAAGCAGATACGCAGTATTTT. Encoded protein: CASSRSRGAEEADTQYF.